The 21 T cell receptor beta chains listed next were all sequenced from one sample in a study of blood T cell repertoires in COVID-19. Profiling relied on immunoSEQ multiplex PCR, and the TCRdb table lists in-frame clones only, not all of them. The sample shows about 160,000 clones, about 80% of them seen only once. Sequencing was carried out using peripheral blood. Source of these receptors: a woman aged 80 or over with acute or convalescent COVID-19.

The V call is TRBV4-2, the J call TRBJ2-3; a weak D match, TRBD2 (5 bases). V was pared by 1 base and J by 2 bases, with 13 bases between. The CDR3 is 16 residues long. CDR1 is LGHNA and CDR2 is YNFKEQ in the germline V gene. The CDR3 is CASSQGSSAITDTQYF. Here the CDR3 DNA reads TGTGCCAGCAGCCAAGGAAGTAGCGCCATCACAGATACGCAGTATTTT.

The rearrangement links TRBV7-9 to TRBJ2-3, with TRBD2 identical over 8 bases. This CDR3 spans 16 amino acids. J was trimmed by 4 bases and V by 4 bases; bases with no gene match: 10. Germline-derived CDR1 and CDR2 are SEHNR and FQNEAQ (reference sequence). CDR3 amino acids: CASSWVAGRESDTQYF. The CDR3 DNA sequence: TGTGCCAGCAGCTGGGTAGCGGGGCGGGAGTCAGATACGCAGTATTTT.

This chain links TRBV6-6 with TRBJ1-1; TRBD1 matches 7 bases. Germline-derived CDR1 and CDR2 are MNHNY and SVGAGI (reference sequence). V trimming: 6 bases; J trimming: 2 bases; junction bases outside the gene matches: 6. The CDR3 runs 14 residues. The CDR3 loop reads CASSPPGGNTEAFF. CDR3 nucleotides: TGTGCCAGCAGCCCCCCAGGGGGTAACACTGAAGCTTTCTTT.

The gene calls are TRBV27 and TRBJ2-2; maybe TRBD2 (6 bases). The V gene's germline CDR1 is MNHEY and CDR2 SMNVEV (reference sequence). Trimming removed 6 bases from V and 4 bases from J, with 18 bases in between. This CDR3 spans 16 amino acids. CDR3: CASRRPAAGSTGELFF. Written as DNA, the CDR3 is TGTGCCAGCAGACGTCCGGCGGCGGGGAGCACCGGGGAGCTGTTTTTT.

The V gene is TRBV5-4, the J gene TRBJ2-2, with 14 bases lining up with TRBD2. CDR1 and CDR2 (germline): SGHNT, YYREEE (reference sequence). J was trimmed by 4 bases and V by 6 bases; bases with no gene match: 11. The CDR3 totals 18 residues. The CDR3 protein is CASTPRGLAGDSTGELFF. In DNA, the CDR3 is TGTGCCAGCACCCCCCGGGGACTAGCGGGAGATTCCACCGGGGAGCTGTTTTTT.

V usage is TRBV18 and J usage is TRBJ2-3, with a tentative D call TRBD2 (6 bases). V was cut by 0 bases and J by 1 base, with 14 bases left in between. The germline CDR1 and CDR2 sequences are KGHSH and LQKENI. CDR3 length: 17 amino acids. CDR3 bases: TGTGCCAGCTCACCACCGAAACCACCGGGGGGCACAGATACGCAGTATTTT. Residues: CASSPPKPPGGTDTQYF.

The CDR3 reads CASSPNSLGTGEAFF. CDR3 DNA sequence: TGTGCCAGCTCACCGAATAGCCTCGGGACAGGGGAGGCTTTCTTT. This rearrangement joins TRBV18 to TRBJ1-1, with 10 bases aligning to TRBD1. The CDR3 length is 15 residues. J lost 11 bases, V lost 3 bases, and 12 bases had no gene match. Per germline, CDR1 KGHSH and CDR2 LQKENI.

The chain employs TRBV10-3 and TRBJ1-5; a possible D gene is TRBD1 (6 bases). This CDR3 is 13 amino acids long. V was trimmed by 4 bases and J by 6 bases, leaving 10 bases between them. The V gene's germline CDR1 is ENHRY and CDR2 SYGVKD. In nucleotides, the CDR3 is TGTGCCATCAGTGCAATACAGGGTCAGCCCCAGCATTTT. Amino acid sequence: CAISAIQGQPQHF.

CDR3 loop: CASSVSLAGDPGELFF. The CDR3 DNA sequence: TGCGCCAGCAGCGTTTCCTTAGCGGGGGACCCCGGGGAGCTGTTTTTT. The rearrangement links TRBV10-1 to TRBJ2-2; 9 nucleotides match TRBD2. Unmatched junction bases numbered 11, after V lost 6 bases and J lost 6 bases. CDR3 length equals 16 residues. CDR1 WNHNN and CDR2 SYGVQD come from the germline V gene (reference sequence).

CDR3 sequence reads: CASTTSGRATDTQYF. The CDR3 DNA follows: TGTGCCAGTACCACTTCCGGGAGGGCCACAGATACGCAGTATTTT. The chain is built from TRBV19 and TRBJ2-3; 8 nucleotides agree with TRBD2. Germline V CDR1 and CDR2: LNHDA, SQIVND (reference sequence). V dropped 7 bases and J dropped 2; count of bases not matched to a gene: 8. The CDR3 is made up of 15 amino acids.

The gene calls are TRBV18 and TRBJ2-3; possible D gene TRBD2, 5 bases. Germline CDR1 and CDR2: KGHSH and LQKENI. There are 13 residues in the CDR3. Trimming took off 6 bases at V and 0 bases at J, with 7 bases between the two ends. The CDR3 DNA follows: TGTGCCAGCTCCGGACTCAGCACAGATACGCAGTATTTT. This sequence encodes CASSGLSTDTQYF.

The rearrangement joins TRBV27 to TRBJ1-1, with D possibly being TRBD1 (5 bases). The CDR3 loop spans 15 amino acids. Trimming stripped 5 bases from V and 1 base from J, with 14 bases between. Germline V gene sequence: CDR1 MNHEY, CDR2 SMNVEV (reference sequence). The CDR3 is CASSPRTYTNTEAFF. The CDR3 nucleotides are TGTGCCAGCAGTCCCCGGACATATACGAACACTGAAGCTTTCTTT.

CDR3 nucleotide sequence: TGTGCCAGCTCCCCGGGCGGGGAGGTTCTTGGTCTGGATGGCTACACCTTC. Amino acid sequence: CASSPGGEVLGLDGYTF. The rearrangement joins TRBV18 to TRBJ1-2; D not certain. Germline V gene data show CDR1 as KGHSH and CDR2 as LQKENI. V gave up 6 bases and J gave up 6 bases, with 26 bases separating them. The CDR3 loop spans 17 amino acids.

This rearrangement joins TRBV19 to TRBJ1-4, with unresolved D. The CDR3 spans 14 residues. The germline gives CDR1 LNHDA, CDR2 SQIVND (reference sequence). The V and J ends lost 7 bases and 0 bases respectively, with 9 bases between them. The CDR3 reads CASTTQATNEKLFF. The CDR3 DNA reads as TGTGCCAGTACTACGCAAGCAACTAATGAAAAACTGTTTTTT.

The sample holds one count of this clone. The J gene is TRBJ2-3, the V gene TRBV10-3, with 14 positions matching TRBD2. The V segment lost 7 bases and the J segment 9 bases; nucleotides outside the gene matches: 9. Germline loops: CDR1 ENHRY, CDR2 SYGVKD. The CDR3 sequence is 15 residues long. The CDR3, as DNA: TGTGCCATCACTGCGGGACTAGCGGGAGCCCACACGCAGTATTTT. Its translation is CAITAGLAGAHTQYF.

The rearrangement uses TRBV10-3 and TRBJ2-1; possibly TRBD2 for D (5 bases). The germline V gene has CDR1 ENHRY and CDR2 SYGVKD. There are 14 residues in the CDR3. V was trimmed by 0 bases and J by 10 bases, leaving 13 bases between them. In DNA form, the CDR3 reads TGTGCCATCAGTGAGTCGAGAGGGTTTGGAGAGCAGTTCTTC. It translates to CAISESRGFGEQFF.

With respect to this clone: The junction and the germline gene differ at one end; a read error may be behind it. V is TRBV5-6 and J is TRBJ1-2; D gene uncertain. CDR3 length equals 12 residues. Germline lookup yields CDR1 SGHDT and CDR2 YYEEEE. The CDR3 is CASSLRTAEPTF. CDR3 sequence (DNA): TGTGCCAGCAGCTTGCGAACAGCGGAACCCACATTC.

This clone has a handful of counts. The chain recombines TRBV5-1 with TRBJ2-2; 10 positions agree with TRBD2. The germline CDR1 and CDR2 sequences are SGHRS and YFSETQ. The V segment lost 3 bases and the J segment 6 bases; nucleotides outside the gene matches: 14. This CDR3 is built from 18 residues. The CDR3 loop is CASSSILAGGPLAGELFF. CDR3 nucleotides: TGCGCCAGCAGCTCTATTTTAGCGGGAGGTCCCCTGGCCGGGGAGCTGTTTTTT.

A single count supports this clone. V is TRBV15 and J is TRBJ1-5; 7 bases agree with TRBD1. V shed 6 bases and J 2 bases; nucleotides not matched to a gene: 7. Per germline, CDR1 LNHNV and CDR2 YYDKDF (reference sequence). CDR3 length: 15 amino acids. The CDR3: CATRLADRGNQPQHF. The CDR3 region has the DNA TGTGCCACCAGATTGGCTGACAGGGGCAATCAGCCCCAGCATTTT.

Here the CDR3 DNA reads TGTGCCAGCTCACCGGGACTAGCGGGACGGGAGACCCAGTACTTC. Amino acids: CASSPGLAGRETQYF. This chain joins TRBV18 and TRBJ2-5; 13 bases align to TRBD2. V shed 3 bases, J shed 5 bases, and the junction held 3 bases outside the gene matches. This CDR3 has 15 residues. The germline V gene has CDR1 KGHSH and CDR2 LQKENI.

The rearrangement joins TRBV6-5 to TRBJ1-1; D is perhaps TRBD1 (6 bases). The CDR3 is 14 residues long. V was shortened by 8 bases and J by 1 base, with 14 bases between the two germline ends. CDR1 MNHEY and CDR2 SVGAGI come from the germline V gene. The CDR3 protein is CASRSWDKNTEAFF. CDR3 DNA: TGTGCCAGCCGGAGTTGGGACAAGAACACTGAAGCTTTCTTT.